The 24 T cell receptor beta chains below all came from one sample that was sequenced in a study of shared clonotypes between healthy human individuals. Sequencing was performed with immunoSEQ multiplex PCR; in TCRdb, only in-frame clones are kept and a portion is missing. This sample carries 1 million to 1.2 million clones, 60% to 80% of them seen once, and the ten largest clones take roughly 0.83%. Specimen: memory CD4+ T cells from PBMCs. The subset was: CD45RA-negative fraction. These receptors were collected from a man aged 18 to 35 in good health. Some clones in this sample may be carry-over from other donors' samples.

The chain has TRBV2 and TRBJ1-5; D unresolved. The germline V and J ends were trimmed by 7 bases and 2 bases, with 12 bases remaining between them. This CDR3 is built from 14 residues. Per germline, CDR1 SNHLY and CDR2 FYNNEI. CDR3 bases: TGTGCCAGCACTTATGGGAAGGGCAATCAGCCCCAGCATTTT. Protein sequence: CASTYGKGNQPQHF. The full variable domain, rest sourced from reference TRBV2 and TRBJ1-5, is EPEVTQTPSHQVTQMGQEVILRCVPISNHLYFYWYRQILGQKVEFLVSFYNNEISEKSEIFDDQFSVERPDGSNFTLKIRSTKLEDSAMYFCASTYGKGNQPQHFGDGTRLSIL.

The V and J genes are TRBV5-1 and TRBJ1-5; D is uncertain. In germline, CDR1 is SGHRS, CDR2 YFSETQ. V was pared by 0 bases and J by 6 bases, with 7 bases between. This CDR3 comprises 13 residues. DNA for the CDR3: TGCGCCAGCAGCTTGGGTACGGGTCAGCCCCAGCATTTT. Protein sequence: CASSLGTGQPQHF.

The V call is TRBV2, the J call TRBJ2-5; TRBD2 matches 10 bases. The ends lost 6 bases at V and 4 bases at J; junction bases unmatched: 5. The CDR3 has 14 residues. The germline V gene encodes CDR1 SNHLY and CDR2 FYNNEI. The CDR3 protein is CASRELAGVETQYF. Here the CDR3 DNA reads TGTGCCAGCAGGGAGCTAGCGGGAGTAGAGACCCAGTACTTC.

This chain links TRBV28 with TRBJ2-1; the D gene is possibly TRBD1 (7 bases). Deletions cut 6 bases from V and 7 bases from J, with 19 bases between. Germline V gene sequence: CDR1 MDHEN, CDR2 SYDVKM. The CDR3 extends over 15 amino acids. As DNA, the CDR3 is TGTGCCAGCAGCTTAGGCGGGACAGATCCTAATGAGCAGTTCTTC. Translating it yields CASSLGGTDPNEQFF.

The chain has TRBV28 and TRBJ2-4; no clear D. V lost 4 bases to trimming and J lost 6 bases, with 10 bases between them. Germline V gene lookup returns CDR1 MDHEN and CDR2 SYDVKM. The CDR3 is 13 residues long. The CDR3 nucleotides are TGTGCCAGCAGTTACCTATTCCCAAACATTCAGTACTTC. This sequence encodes CASSYLFPNIQYF.

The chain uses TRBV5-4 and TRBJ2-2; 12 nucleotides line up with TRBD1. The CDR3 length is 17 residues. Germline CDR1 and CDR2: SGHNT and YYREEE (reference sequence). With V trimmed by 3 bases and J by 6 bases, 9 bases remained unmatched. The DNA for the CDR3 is TGTGCCAGCAGCTCACCGGGACAGGGGGCGATAGCCGGGGAGCTGTTTTTT. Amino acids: CASSSPGQGAIAGELFF.

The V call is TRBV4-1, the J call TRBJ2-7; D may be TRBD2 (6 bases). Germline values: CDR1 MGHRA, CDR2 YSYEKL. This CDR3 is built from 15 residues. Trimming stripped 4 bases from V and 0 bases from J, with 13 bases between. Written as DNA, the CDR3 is TGCGCCAGCAGCCGGACCGCTAGCGTCTCCTACGAGCAGTACTTC. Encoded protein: CASSRTASVSYEQYF.

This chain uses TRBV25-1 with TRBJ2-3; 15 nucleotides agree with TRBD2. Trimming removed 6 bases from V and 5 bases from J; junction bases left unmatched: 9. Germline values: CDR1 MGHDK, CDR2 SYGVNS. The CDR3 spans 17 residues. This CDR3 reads CASSQSGLAGGGDTQYF. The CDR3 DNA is TGTGCCAGCAGCCAATCAGGACTAGCGGGAGGGGGAGATACGCAGTATTTT.

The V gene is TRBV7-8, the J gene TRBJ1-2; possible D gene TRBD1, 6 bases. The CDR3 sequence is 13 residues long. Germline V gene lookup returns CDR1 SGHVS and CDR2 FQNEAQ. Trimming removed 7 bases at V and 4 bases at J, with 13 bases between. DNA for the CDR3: TGTGCCAGCAACCTGGACAGTTCCTATGGCTACACCTTC. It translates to CASNLDSSYGYTF.

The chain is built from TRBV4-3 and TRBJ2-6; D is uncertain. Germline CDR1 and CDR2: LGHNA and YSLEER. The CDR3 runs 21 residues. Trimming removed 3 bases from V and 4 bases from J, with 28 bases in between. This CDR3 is CASSHPRIRQNLSLGANVLTF. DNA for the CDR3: TGCGCCAGCAGCCACCCGCGGATTAGACAAAACCTATCTCTGGGGGCCAACGTCCTGACTTTC.

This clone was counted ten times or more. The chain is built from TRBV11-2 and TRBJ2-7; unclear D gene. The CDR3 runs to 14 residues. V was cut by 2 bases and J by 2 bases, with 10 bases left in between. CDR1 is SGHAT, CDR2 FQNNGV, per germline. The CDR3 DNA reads TGTGCCAGCAGCTTAATAAGAGATCCCTACGAGCAGTACTTC. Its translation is CASSLIRDPYEQYF. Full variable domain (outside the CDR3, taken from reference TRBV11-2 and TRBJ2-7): EAGVAQSPRYKIIEKRQSVAFWCNPISGHATLYWYQQILGQGPKLLIQFQNNGVVDDSQLPKDRFSAERLKGVDSTLKIQPAKLEDSAVYLCASSLIRDPYEQYFGPGTRLTVT.

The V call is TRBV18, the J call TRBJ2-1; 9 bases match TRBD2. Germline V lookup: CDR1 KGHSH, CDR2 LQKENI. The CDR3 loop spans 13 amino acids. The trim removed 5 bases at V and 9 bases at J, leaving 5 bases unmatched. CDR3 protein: CASSFSGGGEQFF. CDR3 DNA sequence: TGTGCCAGCTCATTTAGCGGGGGTGGTGAGCAGTTCTTC.

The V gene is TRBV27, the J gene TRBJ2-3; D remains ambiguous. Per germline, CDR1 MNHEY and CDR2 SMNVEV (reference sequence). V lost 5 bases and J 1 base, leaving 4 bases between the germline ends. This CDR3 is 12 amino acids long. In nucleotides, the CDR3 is TGTGCCAGCAGTCCACGCACAGATACGCAGTATTTT. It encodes CASSPRTDTQYF.

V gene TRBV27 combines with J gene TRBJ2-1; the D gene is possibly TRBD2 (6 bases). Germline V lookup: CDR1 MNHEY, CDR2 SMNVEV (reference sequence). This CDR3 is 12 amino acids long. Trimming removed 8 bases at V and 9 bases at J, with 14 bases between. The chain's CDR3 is CASRRGWGEQFF. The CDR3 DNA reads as TGTGCCAGCCGGCGGGGTTGGGGTGAGCAGTTCTTC.

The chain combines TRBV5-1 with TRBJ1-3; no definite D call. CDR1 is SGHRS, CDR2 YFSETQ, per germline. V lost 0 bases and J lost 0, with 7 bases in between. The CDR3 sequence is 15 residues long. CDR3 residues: CASSLDFGSGNTIYF. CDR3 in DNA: TGCGCCAGCAGCTTGGATTTCGGCTCTGGAAACACCATATATTTT.

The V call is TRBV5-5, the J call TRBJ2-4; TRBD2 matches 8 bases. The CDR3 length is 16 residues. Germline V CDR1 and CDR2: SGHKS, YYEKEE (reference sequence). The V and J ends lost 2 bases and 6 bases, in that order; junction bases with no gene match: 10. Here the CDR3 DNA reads TGTGCCAGCAGCTTAAGAGCGGGAGAGGTAGGAAACATTCAGTACTTC. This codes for CASSLRAGEVGNIQYF.

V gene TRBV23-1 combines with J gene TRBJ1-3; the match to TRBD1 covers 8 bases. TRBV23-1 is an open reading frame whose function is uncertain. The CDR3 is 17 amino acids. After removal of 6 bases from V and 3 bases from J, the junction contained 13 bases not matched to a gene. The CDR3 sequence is CASRTGTGGWCGNTIYF. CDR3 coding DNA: TGCGCCAGCAGAACCGGGACAGGAGGGTGGTGTGGAAACACCATATATTTT.

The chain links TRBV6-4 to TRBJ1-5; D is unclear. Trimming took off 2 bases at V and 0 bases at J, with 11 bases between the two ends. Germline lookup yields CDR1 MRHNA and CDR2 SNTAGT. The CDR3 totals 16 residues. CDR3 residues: CASSDHPAYSNQPQHF. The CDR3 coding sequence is TGTGCCAGCAGTGACCACCCTGCCTATAGCAATCAGCCCCAGCATTTT.

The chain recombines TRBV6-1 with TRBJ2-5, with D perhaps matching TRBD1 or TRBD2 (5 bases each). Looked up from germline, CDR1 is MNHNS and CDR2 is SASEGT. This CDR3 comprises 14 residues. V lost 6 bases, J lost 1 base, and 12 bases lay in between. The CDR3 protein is CASRRGDPQETQYF. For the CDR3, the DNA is TGTGCCAGCAGACGAGGGGACCCCCAAGAGACCCAGTACTTC.

CDR3 in DNA: TGTGCCAGCAGTGAGAGCCCCGCCACTGAAGCTTTCTTT. Protein sequence: CASSESPATEAFF. J is TRBJ1-1 and V is TRBV6-1; D uncertain. The CDR3 loop spans 13 amino acids. Germline V gene data show CDR1 as MNHNS and CDR2 as SASEGT. Trimming pared 3 bases from V and 4 bases from J, leaving 9 bases between.

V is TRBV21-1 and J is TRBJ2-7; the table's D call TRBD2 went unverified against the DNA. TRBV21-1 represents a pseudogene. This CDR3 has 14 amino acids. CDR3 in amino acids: CASSSRLAGYEQYF. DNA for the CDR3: TGTGCCAGCAGCAGTAGACTAGCGGGCTACGAGCAGTACTTC.

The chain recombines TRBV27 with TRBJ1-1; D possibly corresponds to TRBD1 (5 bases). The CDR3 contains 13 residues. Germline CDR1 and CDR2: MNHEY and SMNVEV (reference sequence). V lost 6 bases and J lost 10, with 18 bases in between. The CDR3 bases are TGTGCCAGCAGGTTCCTCGGAGGGGCCCCAGCTTTCTTT. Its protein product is CASRFLGGAPAFF.

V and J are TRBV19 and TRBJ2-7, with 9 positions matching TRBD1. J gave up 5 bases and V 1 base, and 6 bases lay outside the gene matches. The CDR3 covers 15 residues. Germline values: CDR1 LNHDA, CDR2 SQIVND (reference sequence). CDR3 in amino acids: CASSIGGQGQDEQYF. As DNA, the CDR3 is TGTGCCAGTAGTATAGGGGGACAGGGCCAGGACGAGCAGTACTTC.

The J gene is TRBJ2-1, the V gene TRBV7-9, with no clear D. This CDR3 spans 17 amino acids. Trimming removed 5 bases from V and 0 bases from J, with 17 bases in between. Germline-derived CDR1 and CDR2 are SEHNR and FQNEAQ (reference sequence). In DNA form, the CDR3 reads TGTGCCAGCAGCCCCCCTTGGGTGGAAAGCTCCTACAATGAGCAGTTCTTC. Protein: CASSPPWVESSYNEQFF.